The 9 T cell receptor beta chains below were found in one sample sequenced in a study of T cells expressing NK-cell markers. TCRdb reanalyzed the 5' RACE reads, giving one entry per CDR3 protein sequence and no DNA. The repertoire table contains 550,000 to 600,000 distinct CDR3 sequences. The sample taken for sequencing was blood T cells: a sorted CD56 or NKG2C T cell subset, CD4+ or CD8+ T cells, or bulk PBMC T cells (not recorded which). Receptors originate from a young man in good health.

The CDR3 here is CASSMGISGTTQYF. The rearrangement links TRBV27 to TRBJ2-3; the TCRdb call, TRBD2, lacks DNA for checking. CDR3 length: 14 residues. The germline V gene has CDR1 MNHEY and CDR2 SMNVEV (reference sequence).

The J gene is TRBJ2-1, the V gene TRBV5-1; absent DNA, TCRdb's TRBD2 call cannot be checked. Germline V gene data show CDR1 as SGHRS and CDR2 as YFSETQ. The CDR3 totals 17 residues. Here the CDR3 reads CASSFISGRASYNEQFF.

This CDR3 reads CASSLEGQRGTGELFF. The rearrangement links TRBV7-7 to TRBJ2-2; with no DNA, the TCRdb D assignment of TRBD1 cannot be verified. The CDR3 length is 16 residues. Germline CDR1 is SSHAT and CDR2 is FNYEAQ (reference sequence).

The chain links TRBV12-1 to TRBJ2-3; TCRdb lists TRBD2, though no DNA is available to test this call. TRBV12-1 is reported as a pseudogene. CDR3 size: 16 residues. The CDR3 region is CASSPEADLSIDTQYF.

This rearrangement joins TRBV12-3 or TRBV12-4 to TRBJ2-1; TCRdb indicates TRBD1, and absent DNA this call remains unverified. The CDR3 has 16 residues. CDR3 region: CASSFRDPNSYNEQFF.

The chain couples TRBV19 to TRBJ2-1; no DNA is available, so the TRBD2 call from TCRdb remains unchecked. CDR1 is LNHDA and CDR2 is SQIVND in the germline V gene (reference sequence). The CDR3 runs to 19 residues. The CDR3 reads CASSIGPPRLAGGDNEQFF.

The chain carries TRBV12-3 or TRBV12-4 and TRBJ2-1; TCRdb proposes TRBD2, but this gene call is untestable without DNA. The CDR3 is made up of 20 amino acids. The CDR3 loop reads CASRGESGSGRRSSYNEQFF.

The chain combines TRBV12-3 or TRBV12-4 with TRBJ2-7. The CDR3 has 15 amino acids. CDR3 residues: CASSRHLGASYEQYF.

V gene TRBV28 combines with J gene TRBJ2-1; TCRdb's D call, TRBD1, is unchecked because there is no DNA. Germline V gene data show CDR1 as MDHEN and CDR2 as SYDVKM. This CDR3 is 16 amino acids long. The CDR3 spells CASRPMDRASYNEQFF.